The next 10 T cell receptor beta chains were all read from a single sample in a study of T cells in Graves' hyperthyroidism and ophthalmopathy. The TCR beta CDR3 regions underwent amplification using RNA transcripts as the source. A set of HTBI primers served as the primers for a first-round RT-PCR of the TCR CDR3. A single record per CDR3 protein comes from TCRdb applying MiXCR to the multiplex PCR reads. There are a few hundred thousand distinct CDR3 sequences in the sample; 15% to 18% occur only once, and around 7.3% lies in the top ten. The sequenced sample was blood. These receptors originate from a woman in her twenties or thirties with Graves' hyperthyroidism.

This clonotype was seen repeatedly, ten times or more. The gene calls are TRBV12-3 or TRBV12-4 and TRBJ2-3; the D gene could be TRBD1 or TRBD2 (5 bases each). The CDR3 loop spans 17 amino acids. Trimming stripped 4 bases from V and 2 bases from J, with 19 bases between. CDR3 DNA: TGTGCCAGCAGTTACTGGTCACCGGGACGTCACACAGATACGCAGTATTTT. It encodes CASSYWSPGRHTDTQYF.

This clonotype was seen a few times. The chain employs TRBV6-1 and TRBJ2-7, with 8 positions matching TRBD2. The junction had 3 bases not matched to a gene; V was cut back by 8 bases and J by 3 bases. Looked up from germline, CDR1 is MNHNS and CDR2 is SASEGT. The CDR3 length is 12 residues. Here the CDR3 reads CASGLAVYEQYF. CDR3 in DNA: TGTGCCAGCGGACTAGCTGTCTACGAGCAGTACTTC.

This clonotype was seen many times. The V and J genes are TRBV27 and TRBJ2-7; D is perhaps TRBD2 (6 bases). The V end was cut by 5 bases, the J end by 3 bases, with 20 bases between. The germline gives CDR1 MNHEY, CDR2 SMNVEV (reference sequence). This CDR3 spans 16 amino acids. The CDR3 loop is CASSTSGTEGVYEQYF. DNA of the CDR3: TGTGCCAGCAGTACATCCGGGACTGAAGGTGTCTACGAGCAGTACTTC.

This clonotype was detected ten times or more. The chain recombines TRBV28 with TRBJ2-7, with 7 bases identical to TRBD1. The junction had 5 bases not matched to a gene; V was cut back by 2 bases and J by 7 bases. Germline CDR1 and CDR2: MDHEN and SYDVKM. This CDR3 has 13 residues. The CDR3 here is CASSLGQEVEQYF. The CDR3 region has the DNA TGTGCCAGCAGTTTAGGACAGGAGGTAGAGCAGTACTTC.

This clonotype was counted only a few times. The chain carries TRBV20-1 and TRBJ1-6, with 11 bases fitting TRBD1. CDR3 length: 15 amino acids. The germline gives CDR1 DFQATT, CDR2 SNEGSKA (reference sequence). Unmatched junction bases numbered 5, after V lost 0 bases and J lost 10 bases. CDR3 sequence (DNA): TGCAGTGCTAGAGACGGGACAGGGGGTAGGTCACCCCTCCACTTT. Translating it yields CSARDGTGGRSPLHF.

The rearrangement uses TRBV19 and TRBJ2-7, with D possibly matching TRBD1 (6 bases). V dropped 5 bases and J dropped 3 bases, with 17 bases sitting between them. The CDR3 spans 15 residues. Germline V gives CDR1 LNHDA, CDR2 SQIVND (reference sequence). The CDR3 spells CASSPRDNHDYEQYF. The DNA for the CDR3 is TGTGCCAGTAGTCCCCGGGACAATCATGACTACGAGCAGTACTTC.

This clonotype occurred a few times. The gene calls are TRBV28 and TRBJ2-1; 14 bases are a match to TRBD2. Germline V gene sequence: CDR1 MDHEN, CDR2 SYDVKM. Losses at the gene ends were 7 bases for V and 7 bases for J; bases not matched to a gene: 6. CDR3 length: 15 amino acids. The CDR3, as DNA: TGTGCCAGCAAGGGGACTAGCGGGAGTATAAATGAGCAGTTCTTC. Translated, it gives CASKGTSGSINEQFF. The full variable domain, its missing parts supplied by reference TRBV28 and TRBJ2-1, is DVKVTQSSRYLVKRTGEKVFLECVQDMDHENMFWYRQDPGLGLRLIYFSYDVKMKEKGDIPEGYSVSREKKERFSLILESASTNQTSMYLCASKGTSGSINEQFFGPGTRLTVL.

This chain uses TRBV10-3 with TRBJ2-3, with D uncertain. V lost 5 bases, J lost 6 bases, and 18 bases lay in between. This CDR3 spans 15 amino acids. The germline gives CDR1 ENHRY, CDR2 SYGVKD. CDR3 sequence reads: CAISTGTRGGDTQYF. In nucleotides, the CDR3 is TGTGCCATCAGTACTGGAACCCGCGGTGGGGATACGCAGTATTTT.

This clonotype turned up a few times. The chain uses TRBV20-1 and TRBJ2-3, with D possibly matching TRBD1 (5 bases). This CDR3 has 16 amino acids. Germline CDR1 and CDR2: DFQATT and SNEGSKA (reference sequence). The V and J ends lost 0 bases and 2 bases respectively, with 15 bases between them. The CDR3 nucleotides are TGCAGTGCTAGAGATGACGCCTCAGGGTTCACAGATACGCAGTATTTT. The encoded protein is CSARDDASGFTDTQYF.

This clonotype turned up a few times. CDR3 region: CATRGTGTDTQYF. The CDR3, as DNA: TGTGCCACCCGGGGGACTGGCACAGATACGCAGTATTTT. The chain is built from TRBV7-9 and TRBJ2-3; D possibly corresponds to TRBD2 (6 bases). Germline loops: CDR1 SEHNR, CDR2 FQNEAQ (reference sequence). This CDR3 contains 13 residues. V was trimmed by 10 bases and J by 1 base, leaving 12 bases between them.